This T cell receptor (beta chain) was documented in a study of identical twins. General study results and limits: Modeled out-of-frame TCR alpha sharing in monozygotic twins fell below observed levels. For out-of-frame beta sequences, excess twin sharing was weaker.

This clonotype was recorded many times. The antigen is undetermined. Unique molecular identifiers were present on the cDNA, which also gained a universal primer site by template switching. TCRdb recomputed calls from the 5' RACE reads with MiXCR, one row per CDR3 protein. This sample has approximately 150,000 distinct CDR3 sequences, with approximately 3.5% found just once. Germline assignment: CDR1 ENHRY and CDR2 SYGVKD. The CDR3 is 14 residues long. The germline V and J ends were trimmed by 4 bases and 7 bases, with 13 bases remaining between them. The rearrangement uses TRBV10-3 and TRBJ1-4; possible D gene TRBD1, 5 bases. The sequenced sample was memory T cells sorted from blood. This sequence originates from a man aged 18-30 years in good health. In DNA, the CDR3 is TGTGCCATCAGTGTCGGGGCGCGCGGTGAAAAACTGTTTTTT. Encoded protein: CAISVGARGEKLFF.